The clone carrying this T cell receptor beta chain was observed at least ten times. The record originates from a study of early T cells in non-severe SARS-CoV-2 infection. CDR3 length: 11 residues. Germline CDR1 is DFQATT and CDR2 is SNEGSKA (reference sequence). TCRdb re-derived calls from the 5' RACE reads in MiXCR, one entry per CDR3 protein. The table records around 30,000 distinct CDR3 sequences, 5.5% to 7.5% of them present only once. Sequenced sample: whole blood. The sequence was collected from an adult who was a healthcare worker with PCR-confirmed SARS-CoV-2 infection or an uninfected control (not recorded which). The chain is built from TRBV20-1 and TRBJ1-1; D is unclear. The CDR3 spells CTSSMNTEAFF. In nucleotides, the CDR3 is TGCACTAGCTCCATGAACACTGAAGCTTTCTTT.